The source of this TCR beta chain is a study of blood T cell repertoires in COVID-19. Across the study: Some COVID-19 samples were acute and others convalescent; all came from the United States, Italy and Spain. Nucleic acid was either cDNA or gDNA, and it came from T cells, B-cell-depleted T cells, or PBMCs.

The CDR3 is 14 residues long. J lost 3 bases, V lost 5 bases, and 5 bases had no gene match. CDR1 and CDR2 from the germline V gene are LNHDA and SQIVND (reference sequence). The repertoire was sequenced with immunoSEQ multiplex PCR; TCRdb's copy has only in-frame clones and lacks some. The sample has over 200,000 clones; around four fifths are singletons. The sequence came from a woman aged 40 to 50 with active or convalescent COVID-19. Sample: peripheral blood. The chain has TRBV19 and TRBJ2-7; TRBD1 agrees at 9 bases. The CDR3 loop is CASSLRQGGYEQYF. In DNA, the CDR3 is TGTGCCAGTAGTCTTCGACAGGGGGGCTACGAGCAGTACTTC.